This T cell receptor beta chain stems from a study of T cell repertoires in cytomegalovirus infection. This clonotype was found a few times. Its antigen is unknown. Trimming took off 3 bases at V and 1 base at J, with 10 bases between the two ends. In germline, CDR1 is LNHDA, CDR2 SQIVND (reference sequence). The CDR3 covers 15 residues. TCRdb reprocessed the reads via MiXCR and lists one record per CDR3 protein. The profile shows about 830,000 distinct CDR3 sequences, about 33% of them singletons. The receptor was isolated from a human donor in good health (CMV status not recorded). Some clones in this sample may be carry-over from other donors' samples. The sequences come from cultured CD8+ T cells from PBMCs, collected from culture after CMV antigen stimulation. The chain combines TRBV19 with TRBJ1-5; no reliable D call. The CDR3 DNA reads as TGTGCCAGTAGTATCCAGACTGCAAGCAATCAGCCCCAGCATTTT. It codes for CASSIQTASNQPQHF.